This T cell receptor (beta chain) was recovered during a study of T cells in Graves' hyperthyroidism and ophthalmopathy. Study-wide background: Staff took peripheral blood when the initial diagnosis was made, before any treatment began.

RNA transcripts provided the source from which TCR beta CDR3 regions were amplified. HTBI primers were employed in a first-round RT-PCR of the TCR CDR3. From the multiplex PCR reads, TCRdb called clonotypes with MiXCR, one entry per CDR3 protein. The repertoire has a few hundred thousand distinct CDR3 sequences, 15% to 17% of them found once; the top ten carry 25% to 35%. Ahead of any ophthalmopathy symptoms, the blood sample was obtained at the first diagnosis of hyperthyroidism. This clonotype showed up many times. This CDR3 has 15 amino acids. Germline CDR1 is SGHVS and CDR2 is FQNEAQ. V was clipped by 1 base and J by 5 bases; unmatched bases: 4.

The clonotype originates from a woman in her late teens or twenties with Graves' hyperthyroidism that later progressed to Graves' ophthalmopathy. The source material was blood. The chain combines TRBV7-8 with TRBJ2-1, with 8 bases fitting TRBD2. This CDR3 reads CASSLVAGTHNEQFF. The CDR3 DNA reads TGTGCCAGCAGCTTAGTAGCGGGAACCCACAATGAGCAGTTCTTC.